This TCR beta chain was recorded in a study of OX40 agonist ivuxolimab in advanced cancers. Notes on this clone: Its antigen is unidentified.

Findings and limits, study-wide: There was clonal expansion of CD4+ and CD8+ blood T cells by week 6 at 0.1 to 3.0 mg/kg.

This CDR3 has 18 amino acids. V was cut by 7 bases and J by 0 bases, with 26 bases left in between. The V gene's germline CDR1 is SGHRS and CDR2 YFSETQ. The protocol was immunoSEQ multiplex PCR, while the TCRdb copy is restricted to in-frame clones and leaves out a portion. The table records about 81,000 clones, around four fifths of them present only once. This TCR came from an adult with an advanced solid tumor such as melanoma, head and neck, liver or kidney cancer. This specimen was CD4+ or CD8+ T cells sorted from blood, taken in a trial of the OX40 agonist ivuxolimab. The chain recombines TRBV5-1 with TRBJ2-7; the D gene is possibly TRBD2 (5 bases). Here the CDR3 reads CASLGHASTEGSSYEQYV. The DNA of the CDR3 is TGCGCCAGCTTAGGGCACGCTTCAACGGAAGGGAGCTCCTACGAGCAGTACGTC.